The 20 T cell receptor beta chains below were found in one sample sequenced in a study of human T cells and chemical hapten exposure. MiXCR was run by TCRdb on the RACE reads, yielding one entry per CDR3 protein. The profile shows roughly 50,000 distinct CDR3 sequences, over 9.5% of them singletons. Time point defined: patch test 3, about 24 weeks after DPC sensitization. Treatment given: therapeutic diphenylcyclopropenone sensitization with weekly scalp DPC. Sequenced material: whole blood, taken in connection with sensitization to the hapten diphenylcyclopropenone (DPC). These receptors were obtained from a woman aged 40 to 50 with alopecia areata. Some clones in this sample may be carry-over from other donors' samples.

The chain recombines TRBV12-3 or TRBV12-4 with TRBJ1-5; D remains unclear. V gave up 1 base and J gave up 2 bases, with 6 bases separating them. The CDR3 spans 14 residues. The CDR3 region is CASSLGAGNQPQHF. CDR3 sequence (DNA): TGTGCCAGCAGTTTAGGGGCGGGCAATCAGCCCCAGCATTTT.

This clonotype was seen at least ten times. The chain uses TRBV3-1 and TRBJ1-5; D gene ambiguous. This CDR3 has 17 amino acids. V was trimmed by 0 bases and J by 4 bases, leaving 16 bases between them. Germline CDR1 LGHDT, CDR2 YNNKEL (reference sequence). This CDR3 reads CASSQDRSGHGNQPQHF. Written as DNA, the CDR3 is TGTGCCAGCAGCCAAGATCGGTCAGGCCACGGGAATCAGCCCCAGCATTTT.

This clonotype was observed a few times. This rearrangement joins TRBV30 to TRBJ2-7; D remains ambiguous. Germline V gene sequence: CDR1 GTSNPN, CDR2 SVGIG (reference sequence). V lost 3 bases and J lost 0, with 9 bases in between. The CDR3 runs to 13 residues. The CDR3 nucleotides are TGTGCCTGGAGGGCAGCGAGCTCCTACGAGCAGTACTTC. It is translated as CAWRAASSYEQYF.

This clonotype occurred a few times. V is TRBV28 and J is TRBJ2-5; TRBD2 is a possible D gene (5 bases). This CDR3 region has 14 residues. The V gene lost 4 bases and the J gene lost 2 bases, with 11 bases spanning the gap. The V gene's germline CDR1 is MDHEN and CDR2 SYDVKM. The CDR3 nucleotides read TGTGCCAGCAGTTCCGCCGGGAAACAAGAGACCCAGTACTTC. Translated, it gives CASSSAGKQETQYF.

The V call is TRBV5-1, the J call TRBJ2-2; 9 bases map to TRBD1. The J segment lost 7 bases and the V segment lost 4 bases, leaving 8 bases of the junction unmatched. This CDR3 has 15 amino acids. Germline assignment: CDR1 SGHRS and CDR2 YFSETQ. CDR3 nucleotides: TGCGCCAGCAGCGCGTCACAGGGGGCTAACGGGGAGCTGTTTTTT. Its translation: CASSASQGANGELFF.

This rearrangement joins TRBV3-1 to TRBJ1-1, with D perhaps matching TRBD1 (6 bases). V lost 2 bases and J lost 0, with 10 bases in between. The germline gives CDR1 LGHDT, CDR2 YNNKEL (reference sequence). This CDR3 region has 15 residues. CDR3 residues: CASSQSGQMNTEAFF. Written as DNA, the CDR3 is TGTGCCAGCAGCCAAAGCGGACAGATGAACACTGAAGCTTTCTTT.

The chain uses TRBV12-3 or TRBV12-4 and TRBJ2-3; D is undetermined. The V and J ends lost 6 bases and 14 bases respectively, with 6 bases between them. There are 8 residues in the CDR3. This chain's CDR3 is CASSQRYF. CDR3 in DNA: TGTGCCAGCAGCCAACGGTATTTT.

In this sample, this clonotype turned up a few times. The V call is TRBV12-3 or TRBV12-4, the J call TRBJ2-7; perhaps TRBD1 as D (6 bases). This CDR3 comprises 14 residues. The V end was cut by 7 bases, the J end by 3 bases, with 16 bases between. CDR3 region: CASTSPGQSYEQYF. The CDR3 DNA follows: TGTGCCAGCACCTCCCCCGGACAGAGCTACGAGCAGTACTTC.

Ten or more counts support this clonotype. The J gene is TRBJ2-7, the V gene TRBV29-1, with a possible D match to TRBD1 (5 bases). The CDR3 runs 12 residues. Between the trimmed V and J ends, which lost 0 bases and 12 bases, there was a span of 15 bases. Per the germline V gene, CDR1 is SQVTM and CDR2 is ANQGSEA. CDR3 in amino acids: CSVEDPSRVWYF. Written as DNA, the CDR3 is TGCAGCGTTGAAGATCCGAGCAGGGTCTGGTACTTC.

This clonotype was picked up many times. The rearrangement uses TRBV23-1 and TRBJ2-1; D call uncertain. TRBV23-1 is an open reading frame, and its role is uncertain. Trimming removed 11 bases from V and 6 bases from J, with 14 bases in between. This CDR3 has 12 amino acids. The CDR3 DNA reads TGCGCCGCCCACGGCTGGTGCAATGAGCAGTTCTTC. Residues: CAAHGWCNEQFF.

A remark on this clonotype: No conserved phenylalanine or tryptophan ends this CDR3, so it is likely a read error. It is unclear where the CDR3 begins or ends on the DNA, so no DNA is shown, and the CDR3 is as TCRdb lists it. The chain has TRBV21-1 and TRBJ2-1; TRBD2 reflects the table's D call only, with no check against the DNA. TRBV21-1 is assigned pseudogene status. From its first to its last residue, the CDR3 has 18 amino acids. CDR3 in amino acids: CASSKLPGALSGANEQFY.

This clonotype came up a few times. This chain joins TRBV18 and TRBJ2-7; 7 bases fit TRBD1. Looked up from germline, CDR1 is KGHSH and CDR2 is LQKENI. The ends lost 1 base at V and 2 bases at J; junction bases unmatched: 8. This CDR3 comprises 16 residues. The CDR3 region has the DNA TGTGCCAGCTCACCACGTAAAGGGGGCGGCCCCTACGAGCAGTACTTC. Its translation is CASSPRKGGGPYEQYF.

This clonotype has at least ten counts. This rearrangement joins TRBV20-1 to TRBJ1-1, with 11 bases lining up with TRBD1. This CDR3 is 16 amino acids long. Per germline, CDR1 DFQATT and CDR2 SNEGSKA (reference sequence). Germline trimming cut 5 bases from V and 8 bases from J; bases unmatched to any gene: 16. The CDR3 bases are TGCAGTGCTGAAAACCGGGACAGGGGGATTAGGGGCGAAGCTTTCTTT. This sequence encodes CSAENRDRGIRGEAFF.

This clonotype was counted at least ten times. The rearrangement uses TRBV24-1 and TRBJ2-2, with D maybe TRBD2 (5 bases). This CDR3 region has 11 residues. Trimming took off 5 bases at V and 9 bases at J, with 6 bases between the two ends. CDR1 and CDR2 from the germline V gene are KGHDR and SFDVKD. The CDR3 DNA is TGTGCCACCAGTGTCGGGAGGGAGCTGTTTTTT. Amino acids: CATSVGRELFF.

In this sample, this clonotype turned up many times. Here the CDR3 DNA reads TGTGCCAGCAGCACCGACAGGGGACAGCAGTACTTC. It encodes CASSTDRGQQYF. The J gene is TRBJ2-7, the V gene TRBV7-3; 8 bases map to TRBD1. V lost 5 bases and J lost 8; bases outside the gene matches: 5. CDR1 is SGHTA and CDR2 is FQGTGA in the germline V gene. This CDR3 has 12 residues. Full variable domain (remainder filled in from reference TRBV7-3 and TRBJ2-7): GAGVSQTPSNKVTEKGKYVELRCDPISGHTALYWYRQSLGQGPEFLIYFQGTGAADDSGLPNDRFFAVRPEGSVSTLKIQRTERGDSAVYLCASSTDRGQQYFGPGTRLTVT.

The V call is TRBV14, the J call TRBJ1-6; possibly TRBD1 for D (5 bases). V lost 4 bases and J lost 6, with 25 bases in between. Germline CDR1 SGHDN, CDR2 FVKESK. The CDR3 spans 19 residues. The CDR3 sequence is CASSLGPSGGLGGNSPLHF. The CDR3 DNA reads TGTGCCAGCAGCCTAGGGCCCTCCGGGGGTCTCGGGGGTAATTCACCCCTCCACTTT.

This chain joins TRBV7-2 and TRBJ2-3; D possibly uses TRBD1 or TRBD2 (7 bases each). Trimming took off 5 bases at V and 4 bases at J, with 13 bases between the two ends. There are 14 residues in the CDR3. Looked up from germline, CDR1 is SGHTA and CDR2 is FQGNSA. The CDR3 DNA is TGTGCCAGCAGCAGCCAGGGGGGGGCAGATACGCAGTATTTT. It translates to CASSSQGGADTQYF.

This clonotype was picked up many times. The rearrangement links TRBV7-2 to TRBJ2-7, with TRBD2 matching 7 bases. Trimming removed 2 bases from V and 4 bases from J; junction bases left unmatched: 5. From germline, CDR1 is SGHTA and CDR2 FQGNSA. The CDR3 runs to 14 residues. The CDR3 DNA follows: TGTGCCAGCAGCTTAAGGGACTACCTTTACGAGCAGTACTTC. Amino acid sequence: CASSLRDYLYEQYF. Complete variable domain (other parts from reference TRBV7-2 and TRBJ2-7): GAGVSQSPSNKVTEKGKDVELRCDPISGHTALYWYRQSLGQGLEFLIYFQGNSAPDKSGLPSDRFSAERTGGSVSTLTIQRTQQEDSAVYLCASSLRDYLYEQYFGPGTRLTVT.

The chain employs TRBV27 and TRBJ2-3; tentatively, D is TRBD2 (6 bases). The V and J ends lost 7 bases and 4 bases respectively, with 12 bases between them. Germline V gene data show CDR1 as MNHEY and CDR2 as SMNVEV (reference sequence). The CDR3 contains 13 residues. The CDR3 DNA is TGTGCCAGCATCTACAGCGGGCCAGATACGCAGTATTTT. This sequence encodes CASIYSGPDTQYF.

In this sample, this clonotype turned up many times. J is TRBJ1-4 and V is TRBV20-1; tentative D call: TRBD1 (5 bases). Between the trimmed V and J ends, which lost 5 bases and 4 bases, there was a span of 14 bases. This CDR3 is built from 14 residues. Germline CDR1 DFQATT, CDR2 SNEGSKA (reference sequence). The CDR3 DNA reads as TGCAGTGCTGGCGGGACGGCAGATAATGAAAAACTGTTTTTT. It translates to CSAGGTADNEKLFF.